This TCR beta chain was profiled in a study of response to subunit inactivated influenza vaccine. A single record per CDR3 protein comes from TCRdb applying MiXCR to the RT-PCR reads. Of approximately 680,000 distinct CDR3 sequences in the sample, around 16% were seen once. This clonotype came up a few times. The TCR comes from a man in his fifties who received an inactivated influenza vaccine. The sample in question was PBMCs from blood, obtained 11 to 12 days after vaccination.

The CDR3 region has the DNA TGCAGTGCCTATCGTCTGGGAAGGGATACGCAGTATTTT. Amino acid sequence: CSAYRLGRDTQYF. This sequence joins TRBV20-1 and TRBJ2-3; D gene uncertain. Looked up from germline, CDR1 is DFQATT and CDR2 is SNEGSKA (reference sequence). V lost 6 bases and J lost 6, with 16 bases in between. This CDR3 has 13 residues.